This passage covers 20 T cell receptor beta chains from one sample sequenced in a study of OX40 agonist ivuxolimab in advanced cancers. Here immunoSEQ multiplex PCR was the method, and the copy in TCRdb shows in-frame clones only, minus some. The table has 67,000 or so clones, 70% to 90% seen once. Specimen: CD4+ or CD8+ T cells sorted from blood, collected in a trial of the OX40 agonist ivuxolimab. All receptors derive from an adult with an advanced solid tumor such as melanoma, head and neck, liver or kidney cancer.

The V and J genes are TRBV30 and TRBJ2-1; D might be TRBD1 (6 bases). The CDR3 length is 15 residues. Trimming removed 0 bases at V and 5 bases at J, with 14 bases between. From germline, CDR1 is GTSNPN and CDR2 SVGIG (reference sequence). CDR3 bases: TGTGCCTGGAGTGTAAGGGGGAGAGGAGACAATGAGCAGTTCTTC. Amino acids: CAWSVRGRGDNEQFF.

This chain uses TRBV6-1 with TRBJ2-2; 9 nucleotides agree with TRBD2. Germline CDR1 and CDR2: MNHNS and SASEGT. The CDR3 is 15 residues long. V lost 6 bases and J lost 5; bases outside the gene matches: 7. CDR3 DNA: TGTGCCAGCAGGAGAGCGGGAGGCGGGACCGGGGAGCTGTTTTTT. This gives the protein CASRRAGGGTGELFF.

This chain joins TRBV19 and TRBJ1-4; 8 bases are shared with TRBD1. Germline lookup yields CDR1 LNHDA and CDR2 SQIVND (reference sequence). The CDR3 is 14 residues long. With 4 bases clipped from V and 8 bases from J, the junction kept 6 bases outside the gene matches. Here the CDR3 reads CASSSGQGWEKLFF. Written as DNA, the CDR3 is TGTGCCAGTAGTAGCGGACAGGGTTGGGAAAAACTGTTTTTT.

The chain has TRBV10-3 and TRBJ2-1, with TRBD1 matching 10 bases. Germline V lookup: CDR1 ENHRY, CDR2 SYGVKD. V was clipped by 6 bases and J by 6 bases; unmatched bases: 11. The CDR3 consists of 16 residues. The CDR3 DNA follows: TGTGCCATCAGCCCGGGACAGGGGTTCGGCCTCAATGAGCAGTTCTTC. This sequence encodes CAISPGQGFGLNEQFF.

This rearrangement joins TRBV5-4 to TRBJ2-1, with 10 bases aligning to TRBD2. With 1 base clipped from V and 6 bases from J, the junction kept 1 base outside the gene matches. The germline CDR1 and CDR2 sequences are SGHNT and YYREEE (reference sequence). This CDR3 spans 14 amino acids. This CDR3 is CASSLRTSGNEQFF. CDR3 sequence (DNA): TGTGCCAGCAGCTTGCGGACTAGCGGCAATGAGCAGTTCTTC.

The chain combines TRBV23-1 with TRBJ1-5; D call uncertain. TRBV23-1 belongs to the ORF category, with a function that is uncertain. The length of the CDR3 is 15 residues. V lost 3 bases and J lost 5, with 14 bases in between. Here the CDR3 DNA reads TGCGCCAGCAGTCATGAGGGTGGGAAAGATCAGCCCCAGCATTTT. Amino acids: CASSHEGGKDQPQHF.

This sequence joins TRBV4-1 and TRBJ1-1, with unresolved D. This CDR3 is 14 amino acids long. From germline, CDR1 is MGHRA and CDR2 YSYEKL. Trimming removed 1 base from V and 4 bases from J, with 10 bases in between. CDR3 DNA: TGCGCCAGCAGCCAAGCGACGGCTCGCACTGAAGCTTTCTTT. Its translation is CASSQATARTEAFF.

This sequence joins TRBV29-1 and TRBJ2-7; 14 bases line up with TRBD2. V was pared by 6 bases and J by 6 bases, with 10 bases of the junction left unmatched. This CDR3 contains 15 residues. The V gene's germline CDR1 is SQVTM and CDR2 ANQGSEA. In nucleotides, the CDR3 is TGCAGCGTGACCCCTCGACTAGCGGGAGGGGCCGAGCAGTACTTC. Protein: CSVTPRLAGGAEQYF.

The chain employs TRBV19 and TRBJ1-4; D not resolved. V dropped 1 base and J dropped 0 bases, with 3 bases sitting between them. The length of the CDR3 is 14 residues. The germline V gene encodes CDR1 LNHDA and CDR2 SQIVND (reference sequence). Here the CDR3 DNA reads TGTGCCAGTAGTATAGTGACAACTAATGAAAAACTGTTTTTT. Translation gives CASSIVTTNEKLFF.

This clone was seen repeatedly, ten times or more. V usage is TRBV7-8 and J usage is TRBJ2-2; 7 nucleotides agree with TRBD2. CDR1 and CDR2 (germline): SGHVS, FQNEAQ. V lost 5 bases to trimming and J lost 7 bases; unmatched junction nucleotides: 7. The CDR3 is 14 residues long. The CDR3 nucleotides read TGTGCCAGCAGCCCCGGGGAGGGATACGGGGAGCTGTTTTTT. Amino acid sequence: CASSPGEGYGELFF.

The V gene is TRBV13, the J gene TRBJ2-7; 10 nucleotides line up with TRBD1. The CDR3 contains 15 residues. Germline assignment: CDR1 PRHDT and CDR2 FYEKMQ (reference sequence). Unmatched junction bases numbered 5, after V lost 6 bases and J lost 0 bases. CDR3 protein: CASRNRDRGSYEQYF. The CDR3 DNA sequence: TGTGCCAGCAGAAACCGGGACAGGGGCTCCTACGAGCAGTACTTC.

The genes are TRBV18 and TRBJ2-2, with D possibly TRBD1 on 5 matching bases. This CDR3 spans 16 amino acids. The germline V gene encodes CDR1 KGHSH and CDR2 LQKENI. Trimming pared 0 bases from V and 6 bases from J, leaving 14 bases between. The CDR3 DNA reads TGTGCCAGCTCACCACCTATGATGCAGGGCGCCGGGGAGCTGTTTTTT. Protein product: CASSPPMMQGAGELFF. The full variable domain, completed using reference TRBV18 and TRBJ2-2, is NAGVMQNPRHLVRRRGQEARLRCSPMKGHSHVYWYRQLPEEGLKFMVYLQKENIIDESGMPKERFSAEFPKEGPSILRIQQVVRGDSAAYFCASSPPMMQGAGELFFGEGSRLTVL.

The CDR3 sequence is CASSLLGGNTEAFF. CDR3 bases: TGTGCCAGCAGCTTGTTAGGGGGGAACACTGAAGCTTTCTTT. The chain has TRBV5-8 and TRBJ1-1, with D possibly matching TRBD1 (6 bases). V was trimmed by 1 base and J by 1 base, leaving 8 bases between them. There are 14 residues in the CDR3. CDR1 and CDR2 from the germline V gene are SGHTS and YDEGEE.

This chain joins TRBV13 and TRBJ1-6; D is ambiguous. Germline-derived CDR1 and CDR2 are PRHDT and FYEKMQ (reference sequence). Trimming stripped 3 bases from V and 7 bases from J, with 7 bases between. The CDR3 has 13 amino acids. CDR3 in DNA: TGTGCCAGCAGCTTCACAGAAAATTCACCCCTCCACTTT. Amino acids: CASSFTENSPLHF.

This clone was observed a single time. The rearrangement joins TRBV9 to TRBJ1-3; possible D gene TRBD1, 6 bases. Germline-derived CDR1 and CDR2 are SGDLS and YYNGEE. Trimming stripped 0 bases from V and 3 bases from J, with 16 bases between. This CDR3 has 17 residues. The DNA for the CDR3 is TGTGCCAGCAGCGTAGATGGAACGGGGGCGTTTGGAAACACCATATATTTT. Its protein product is CASSVDGTGAFGNTIYF.

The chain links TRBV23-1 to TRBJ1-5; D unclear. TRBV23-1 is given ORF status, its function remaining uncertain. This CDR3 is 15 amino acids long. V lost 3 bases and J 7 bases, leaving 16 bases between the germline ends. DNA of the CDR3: TGCGCCAGCAGTCAGGTTCGGCCTTTGAGGCAGCCCCAGCATTTT. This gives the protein CASSQVRPLRQPQHF.

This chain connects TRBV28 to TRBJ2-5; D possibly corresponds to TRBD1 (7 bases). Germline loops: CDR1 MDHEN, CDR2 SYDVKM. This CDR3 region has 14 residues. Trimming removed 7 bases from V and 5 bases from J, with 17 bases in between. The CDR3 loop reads CASISSTGRETQYF. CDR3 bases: TGTGCCAGCATCTCTTCGACAGGGAGGGAGACCCAGTACTTC.

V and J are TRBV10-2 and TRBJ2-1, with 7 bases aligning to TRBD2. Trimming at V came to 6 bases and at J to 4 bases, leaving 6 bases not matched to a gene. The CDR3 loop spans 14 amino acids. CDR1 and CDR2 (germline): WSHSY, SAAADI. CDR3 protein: CASSPSGRYNEQFF. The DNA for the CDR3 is TGCGCCAGCAGCCCTAGCGGAAGATACAATGAGCAGTTCTTC.

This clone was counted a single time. The CDR3 sequence: CASIRDPNYNEQFF. The CDR3 DNA sequence: TGTGCCAGCATCCGGGACCCTAACTACAATGAGCAGTTCTTC. This rearrangement joins TRBV6-6 to TRBJ2-1; D possibly uses TRBD1 or TRBD2 (5 bases each). The CDR3 is 14 residues long. The germline V and J ends were trimmed by 7 bases and 3 bases, with 13 bases remaining between them. CDR1 is MNHNY, CDR2 SVGAGI, per germline (reference sequence).

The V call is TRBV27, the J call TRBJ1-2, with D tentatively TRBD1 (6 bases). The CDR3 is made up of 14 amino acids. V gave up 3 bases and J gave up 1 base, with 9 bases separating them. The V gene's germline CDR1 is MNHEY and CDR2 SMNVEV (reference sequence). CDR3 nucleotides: TGTGCCAGCAGTTTCGGACAGATTAACTATGGCTACACCTTC. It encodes CASSFGQINYGYTF.